Below are 2 T cell receptor beta chains sequenced from a single sample in a study of T-cell memory formation after mild COVID-19. TCRdb re-derived calls from the 5' RACE reads in MiXCR, one entry per CDR3 protein. The sample has 350,000 to 500,000 distinct CDR3 sequences, roughly 18% seen once. Sequencing used PBMCs or a T cell subset sorted from them (not recorded which). These receptors came from a man between 18 and 29 years old who had mild COVID-19 (a few samples of this study predate the infection). Cell type and time point are not known.

This clonotype was seen more than once but under ten times. V is TRBV4-1 and J is TRBJ2-5, with 11 bases fitting TRBD1. The germline V gene encodes CDR1 MGHRA and CDR2 YSYEKL. The CDR3 length is 15 residues. V gave up 3 bases and J gave up 5 bases; unmatched junction bases: 5. The CDR3 DNA reads as TGCGCCAGCAGCCACCCGGACAGGGGGCAGGAGACCCAGTACTTC. It specifies CASSHPDRGQETQYF.

This clonotype appeared a few times. This sequence joins TRBV6-5 and TRBJ1-2, with D perhaps TRBD1 (5 bases). The CDR3 has 14 amino acids. Per the germline V gene, CDR1 is MNHEY and CDR2 is SVGAGI. Trimming pared 6 bases from V and 3 bases from J, leaving 14 bases between. In nucleotides, the CDR3 is TGTGCCAGCAGACCGCCAGGGCCATACTATGGCTACACCTTC. As protein: CASRPPGPYYGYTF.